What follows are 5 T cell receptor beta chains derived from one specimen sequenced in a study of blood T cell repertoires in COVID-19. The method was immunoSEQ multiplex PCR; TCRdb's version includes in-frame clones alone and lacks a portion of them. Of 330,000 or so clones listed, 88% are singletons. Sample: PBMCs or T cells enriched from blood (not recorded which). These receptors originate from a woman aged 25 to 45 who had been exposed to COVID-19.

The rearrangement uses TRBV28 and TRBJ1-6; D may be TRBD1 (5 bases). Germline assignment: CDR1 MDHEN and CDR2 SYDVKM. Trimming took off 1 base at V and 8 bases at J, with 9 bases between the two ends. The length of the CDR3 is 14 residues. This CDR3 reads CASSLLRRDSPLHF. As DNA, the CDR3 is TGTGCCAGCAGTTTATTACGCAGGGATTCACCCCTCCACTTT.

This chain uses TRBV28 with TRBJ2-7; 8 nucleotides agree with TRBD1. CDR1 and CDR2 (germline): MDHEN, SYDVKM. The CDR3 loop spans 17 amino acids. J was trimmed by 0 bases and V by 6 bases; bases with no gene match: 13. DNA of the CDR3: TGTGCCAGCAGGGCACGTGGGGGACAGGCTCGCTCCTACGAGCAGTACTTC. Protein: CASRARGGQARSYEQYF.

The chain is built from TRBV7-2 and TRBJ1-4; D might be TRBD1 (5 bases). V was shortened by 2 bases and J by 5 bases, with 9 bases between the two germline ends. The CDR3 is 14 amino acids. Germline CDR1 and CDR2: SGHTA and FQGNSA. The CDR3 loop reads CASSLQGTNEKLFF. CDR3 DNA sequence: TGTGCCAGCAGCTTACAGGGAACCAATGAAAAACTGTTTTTT.

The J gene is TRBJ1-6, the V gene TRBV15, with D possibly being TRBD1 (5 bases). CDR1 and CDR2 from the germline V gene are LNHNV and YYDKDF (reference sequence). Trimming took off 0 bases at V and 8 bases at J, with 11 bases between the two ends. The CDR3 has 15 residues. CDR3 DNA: TGTGCCACCAGCAGAGATCCGGGAGGGGATTCACCCCTCCACTTT. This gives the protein CATSRDPGGDSPLHF.

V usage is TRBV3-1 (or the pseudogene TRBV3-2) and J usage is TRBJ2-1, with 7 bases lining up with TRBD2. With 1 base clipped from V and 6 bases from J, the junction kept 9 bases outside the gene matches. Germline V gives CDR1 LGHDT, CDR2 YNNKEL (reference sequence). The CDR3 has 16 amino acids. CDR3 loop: CASSQGAGAVSNEQFF. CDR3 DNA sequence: TGTGCCAGCAGCCAAGGGGCGGGAGCGGTTTCCAATGAGCAGTTCTTC.